This T cell receptor beta chain was found in a study of cytomegalovirus exposure and HLA in healthy donors. Study-wide results and limits: About 150 TCR beta chains were listed as cytomegalovirus-associated. Reports showed the classifier diagnosing cytomegalovirus status with high specificity and sensitivity. Within the 120 or so validation repertoires, first-cohort TCR clusters tended to co-occur, according to a later analysis.

Per the germline V gene, CDR1 is MDHEN and CDR2 is SYDVKM. V lost 4 bases and J lost 2; bases outside the gene matches: 6. The CDR3 contains 15 residues. TCRdb's table, derived via immunoSEQ multiplex PCR, lists solely in-frame clones and lacks some. Found here are fewer than 95,000 clones, 94% of them singletons; the top ten hold about 0.6%. To note about this clone: The antigen is not known.

The origin of this receptor is a woman aged 18-29 years in good health and CMV-seronegative. This chain joins TRBV28 and TRBJ1-2; 8 bases align to TRBD1. The sequencing sample was made of PBMCs. The CDR3 DNA reads as TGTGCCAGCAGTTCCCCGGGACAGGCAAACTATGGCTACACCTTC. Its translation is CASSSPGQANYGYTF.